A single sample is the source of the 31 T cell receptor beta chains below, sequenced in a study of cytomegalovirus exposure and HLA in healthy donors (TCRdb year 2017). To prepare the library, the immunoSEQ multiplex PCR assay was applied. A mixture of 60 forward primers for TCR Vbeta segments and 13 reverse primers for TCR Jbeta segments was used in the multiplex PCR. Not all clones reach the TCRdb copy of this immuneACCESS table, which keeps in-frame sequences only. Checked studies attribute under half of the gap to unresolved V genes and leave the rest unexplained. For this sample there are 62,000 or so clones; about 83% appear just once. Approximately 4% of the sample belongs to the ten largest clones. Material: PBMCs. Receptors were obtained from a man aged 25 to 40 in good health and CMV-seronegative.

This chain uses TRBV4-3 with TRBJ1-5; 11 bases align to TRBD1. V lost 4 bases, J lost 0 bases, and 8 bases stayed unmatched. The CDR3 runs to 18 residues. CDR1 LGHNA and CDR2 YSLEER come from the germline V gene. This CDR3 reads CASSPGTGGTYSNQPQHF. Here the CDR3 DNA reads TGCGCCAGCAGCCCCGGGACAGGGGGGACCTATAGCAATCAGCCCCAGCATTTT.

The chain is built from TRBV12-5 and TRBJ2-1; D remains ambiguous. Germline V CDR1 and CDR2: LGHNT, FRNRAP. V was cut by 8 bases and J by 9 bases, with 11 bases left in between. The CDR3 is 11 amino acids. CDR3 sequence (DNA): TGTGCTAGTTCCCCTCTCTCTGAGCAGTTCTTC. Protein sequence: CASSPLSEQFF.

This clone was observed a handful of times. The V call is TRBV9, the J call TRBJ1-3; D ambiguous. This CDR3 has 16 residues. V lost 4 bases to trimming and J lost 4 bases, with 18 bases between them. Germline V gives CDR1 SGDLS, CDR2 YYNGEE. Written as DNA, the CDR3 is TGTGCCAGCAGCCCCGGACTATCGGCCTTGGGAAACACCATATATTTT. This codes for CASSPGLSALGNTIYF. Complete variable domain (other parts from reference TRBV9 and TRBJ1-3): DSGVTQTPKHLITATGQRVTLRCSPRSGDLSVYWYQQSLDQGLQFLIQYYNGEERAKGNILERFSAQQFPDLHSELNLSSLELGDSALYFCASSPGLSALGNTIYFGEGSWLTVV.

The V gene is TRBV27, the J gene TRBJ1-3, with 11 nucleotides matching TRBD1. The junction had 10 bases not matched to a gene; V was cut back by 0 bases and J by 3 bases. Germline assignment: CDR1 MNHEY and CDR2 SMNVEV (reference sequence). This CDR3 has 19 amino acids. In DNA, the CDR3 is TGTGCCAGCAGTTTATCGGACAGGGGGCGCGTGGAGTATGGAAACACCATATATTTT. The encoded protein is CASSLSDRGRVEYGNTIYF.

CDR3 sequence (DNA): TGCGCCAGCAGCACTTGGACAGGTTCCTACGAGCAGTACTTC. Its translation is CASSTWTGSYEQYF. This chain uses TRBV5-1 with TRBJ2-7; TRBD1 aligns across 7 bases. Per the germline V gene, CDR1 is SGHRS and CDR2 is YFSETQ. The ends lost 4 bases at V and 1 base at J; junction bases unmatched: 5. This CDR3 is built from 14 residues.

CDR3 DNA sequence: TGCGCCAGCAGCCAAGGGGGACAGGTCTACAATGAGCAGTTCTTC. It is translated as CASSQGGQVYNEQFF. This chain joins TRBV4-1 and TRBJ2-1; 8 nucleotides match TRBD1. V shed 1 base and J 3 bases; nucleotides not matched to a gene: 2. Germline V lookup: CDR1 MGHRA, CDR2 YSYEKL. CDR3 length equals 15 residues.

This chain uses TRBV9 with TRBJ2-1; 7 bases are shared with TRBD2. Germline V gene data show CDR1 as SGDLS and CDR2 as YYNGEE. There are 13 residues in the CDR3. The J segment lost 6 bases and the V segment lost 4 bases, leaving 4 bases of the junction unmatched. CDR3 nucleotide sequence: TGTGCCAGCAGCCCCCCGGGGGGCAATGAGCAGTTCTTC. This sequence encodes CASSPPGGNEQFF.

This chain uses TRBV25-1 with TRBJ2-1, with 8 bases aligning to TRBD2. The CDR3 length is 16 residues. CDR1 and CDR2 (germline): MGHDK, SYGVNS. V lost 4 bases and J lost 0; bases outside the gene matches: 5. This CDR3 is CASSASGQSSYNEQFF. The DNA of the CDR3 is TGTGCCAGCAGTGCTAGCGGGCAGAGCTCCTACAATGAGCAGTTCTTC. Based on the CDR3 plus reference TRBV25-1 and TRBJ2-1, the full variable domain is EADIYQTPRYLVIGTGKKITLECSQTMGHDKMYWYQQDPGMELHLIHYSYGVNSTEKGDLSSESTVSRIRTEHFPLTLESARPSHTSQYLCASSASGQSSYNEQFFGPGTRLTVL.

This clone was observed once. The genes are TRBV4-3 and TRBJ2-7, with TRBD2 matching over 9 bases. Germline lookup yields CDR1 LGHNA and CDR2 YSLEER. Losses at the gene ends were 4 bases for V and 0 bases for J; bases not matched to a gene: 13. This CDR3 is built from 18 residues. The CDR3 loop is CASSLLAGPSGSSYEQYF. The CDR3, as DNA: TGCGCCAGCAGCCTACTAGCGGGCCCGTCTGGGTCCTCCTACGAGCAGTACTTC.

V gene TRBV14 combines with J gene TRBJ2-7; 11 nucleotides match TRBD2. The CDR3 sequence is 16 residues long. V lost 2 bases, J lost 3 bases, and 6 bases stayed unmatched. The germline V gene encodes CDR1 SGHDN and CDR2 FVKESK. CDR3 loop: CASSQRFGLAGYEQYF. CDR3 DNA: TGTGCCAGCAGCCAAAGATTTGGACTAGCGGGCTACGAGCAGTACTTC.

Concerning this clone itself: Mismatch with germline at one junction end may stem from a read error. The V gene is TRBV7-9, the J gene TRBJ2-3; TRBD2 matches at 8 bases. Per the germline V gene, CDR1 is SEHNR and CDR2 is FQNEAQ (reference sequence). The CDR3 loop spans 16 amino acids. Written as DNA, the CDR3 is TGTTCCAGCAGCATCGTAGCGGGGTGGAGCACAGATACGCAGTATTTT. This translates into CSSSIVAGWSTDTQYF.

The chain joins TRBV19 to TRBJ2-1; 8 bases align to TRBD2. V lost 0 bases, J lost 8 bases, and 12 bases stayed unmatched. Per germline, CDR1 LNHDA and CDR2 SQIVND (reference sequence). This CDR3 contains 17 residues. The CDR3 protein is CASSIDSTGLGFYEQFF. The CDR3 nucleotides read TGTGCCAGTAGTATAGATTCGACGGGACTAGGTTTCTATGAGCAGTTCTTC.

The chain has TRBV13 and TRBJ2-5; D is undetermined. The assigned J gene may be wrong: the sequence end matches TRBJ2-7 better. The CDR3 has 12 amino acids. Per germline, CDR1 PRHDT and CDR2 FYEKMQ (reference sequence). Here the CDR3 reads CASSLGSYEQYF. The DNA of the CDR3 is TGTGCCAGCAGCTTAGGATCCTACGAGCAGTACTTC.

This chain joins TRBV4-1 and TRBJ2-7; TRBD1 agrees at 10 bases. Per the germline V gene, CDR1 is MGHRA and CDR2 is YSYEKL. The trim removed 4 bases at V and 5 bases at J, leaving 11 bases unmatched. The CDR3 is 16 amino acids. The CDR3 DNA is TGCGCCAGCAGCCTCCCGCCCGGGACAGGGGCCAACGAGCAGTACTTC. Protein: CASSLPPGTGANEQYF.

The chain has TRBV27 and TRBJ2-1; 8 bases map to TRBD1. The CDR3 runs to 13 residues. CDR1 and CDR2 (germline): MNHEY, SMNVEV (reference sequence). J lost 8 bases, V lost 3 bases, and 3 bases had no gene match. CDR3: CASSFSGGDEQFF. CDR3 DNA sequence: TGTGCCAGCAGTTTTTCAGGGGGCGATGAGCAGTTCTTC.

V gene TRBV10-3 combines with J gene TRBJ2-7; 9 bases line up with TRBD1. The CDR3 totals 14 residues. Germline V gene data show CDR1 as ENHRY and CDR2 as SYGVKD. The V segment lost 6 bases and the J segment 3 bases; nucleotides outside the gene matches: 6. In DNA form, the CDR3 reads TGTGCCATCAGGACTGACAGGGGGAGCTACGAGCAGTACTTC. Protein product: CAIRTDRGSYEQYF.

The CDR3 spells CASNVALADEQFF. The CDR3 DNA sequence: TGTGCCAGCAACGTAGCCCTAGCAGATGAGCAGTTCTTC. The V and J genes are TRBV7-9 and TRBJ2-1; tentative D call: TRBD2 (5 bases). This CDR3 is 13 amino acids long. Per germline, CDR1 SEHNR and CDR2 FQNEAQ (reference sequence). Trimming cost V 7 bases and J 8 bases, with 15 bases left between them.

This chain uses TRBV7-2 with TRBJ1-1; D is perhaps TRBD1 (5 bases). With 7 bases removed from V and 1 base from J, the gap between germline ends came to 13 bases. CDR1 is SGHTA and CDR2 is FQGNSA in the germline V gene. This CDR3 contains 14 residues. The CDR3 sequence is CASTLWGENTEAFF. CDR3 DNA sequence: TGTGCCAGCACCCTGTGGGGGGAGAACACTGAAGCTTTCTTT. Together with reference TRBV7-2 and TRBJ1-1, the CDR3 gives the full variable domain: GAGVSQSPSNKVTEKGKDVELRCDPISGHTALYWYRQSLGQGLEFLIYFQGNSAPDKSGLPSDRFSAERTGGSVSTLTIQRTQQEDSAVYLCASTLWGENTEAFFGQGTRLTVV.

The chain uses TRBV18 and TRBJ1-2, with 7 bases matching TRBD1. V shed 0 bases, J shed 6 bases, and the junction held 7 bases outside the gene matches. The V gene's germline CDR1 is KGHSH and CDR2 LQKENI. The CDR3 extends over 15 amino acids. This CDR3 reads CASSPPTGRINGYTF. The CDR3 DNA is TGTGCCAGCTCACCACCGACAGGGAGAATTAATGGCTACACCTTC.

The chain's CDR3 is CASSLVAGSTDTQYF. The CDR3, as DNA: TGTGCCAGCAGCTTAGTTGCAGGGAGCACAGATACGCAGTATTTT. This sequence joins TRBV11-2 and TRBJ2-3, with D possibly matching TRBD1 (5 bases). This CDR3 contains 15 residues. Trimming cost V 1 base and J 0 bases, with 8 bases left between them. Germline CDR1 is SGHAT and CDR2 is FQNNGV.

V is TRBV11-2 and J is TRBJ1-2; TRBD1 aligns across 9 bases. The CDR3 contains 15 residues. The J segment lost 7 bases and the V segment lost 5 bases, leaving 11 bases of the junction unmatched. Germline V gene sequence: CDR1 SGHAT, CDR2 FQNNGV. Here the CDR3 reads CASSPSTGGGRGYTF. For the CDR3, the DNA is TGTGCCAGCAGCCCAAGTACAGGGGGCGGACGTGGCTACACCTTC.

This rearrangement joins TRBV6-5 to TRBJ2-5; D gene ambiguous. CDR1 MNHEY and CDR2 SVGAGI come from the germline V gene. The germline V and J ends were trimmed by 3 bases and 1 base, with 6 bases remaining between them. This CDR3 has 13 residues. CDR3 in DNA: TGTGCCAGCAGTTATGACATCCAAGAGACCCAGTACTTC. Translating gives CASSYDIQETQYF.

CDR3 protein: CASSLIRQGNSPLHF. The CDR3 region has the DNA TGTGCCAGCAGCTTAATACGCCAGGGGAATTCACCCCTCCACTTT. This sequence joins TRBV11-2 and TRBJ1-6; perhaps TRBD1 as D (6 bases). Germline CDR1 is SGHAT and CDR2 is FQNNGV. The CDR3 has 15 residues. V gave up 2 bases and J gave up 7 bases, with 12 bases separating them.

This chain links TRBV27 with TRBJ1-6; D might be TRBD1 (5 bases). Germline lookup yields CDR1 MNHEY and CDR2 SMNVEV (reference sequence). There are 19 residues in the CDR3. V lost 2 bases, J lost 0 bases, and 17 bases lay in between. The CDR3 region is CASSLRGPAGNSYNSPLHF. In DNA form, the CDR3 reads TGTGCCAGCAGTTTAAGGGGCCCTGCGGGGAACTCCTATAATTCACCCCTCCACTTT.

CDR3 sequence (DNA): TGTGCCATCCTCCGGTGGGACACCTTGGATGAGCAGTTCTTC. Protein: CAILRWDTLDEQFF. The rearrangement joins TRBV7-9 to TRBJ2-1; a possible D gene is TRBD1 (6 bases). Germline V gene sequence: CDR1 SEHNR, CDR2 FQNEAQ (reference sequence). Trimming pared 10 bases from V and 8 bases from J, leaving 21 bases between. The CDR3 is 14 residues long.

The chain recombines TRBV5-1 with TRBJ2-3; 13 positions match TRBD2. Germline CDR1 SGHRS, CDR2 YFSETQ. This CDR3 is built from 17 residues. With V trimmed by 1 base and J by 0 bases, 2 bases remained unmatched. The CDR3, as DNA: TGCGCCAGCAGCTTGATGGGACTAGCGGGGAGCACAGATACGCAGTATTTT. It translates to CASSLMGLAGSTDTQYF.

The chain has TRBV7-2 and TRBJ1-3, with TRBD1 matching over 8 bases. V dropped 1 base and J dropped 4; count of bases not matched to a gene: 0. The CDR3 sequence is 14 residues long. Germline V gene sequence: CDR1 SGHTA, CDR2 FQGNSA. For the CDR3, the DNA is TGTGCCAGCAGCTTAGGGGACAGGGGAAACACCATATATTTT. Translating gives CASSLGDRGNTIYF. The full variable domain, completed using reference TRBV7-2 and TRBJ1-3, is GAGVSQSPSNKVTEKGKDVELRCDPISGHTALYWYRQSLGQGLEFLIYFQGNSAPDKSGLPSDRFSAERTGGSVSTLTIQRTQQEDSAVYLCASSLGDRGNTIYFGEGSWLTVV.

The V and J genes are TRBV6-4 and TRBJ2-2, with D tentatively TRBD1 (6 bases). CDR3 length equals 14 residues. Germline CDR1 and CDR2: MRHNA and SNTAGT. V lost 0 bases and J 5 bases, leaving 7 bases between the germline ends. As DNA, the CDR3 is TGTGCCAGCAGTGACTCGGGGGCGACCGGGGAGCTGTTTTTT. Amino acid sequence: CASSDSGATGELFF.

The chain links TRBV6-5 to TRBJ2-3; the D is unclear. The germline V gene encodes CDR1 MNHEY and CDR2 SVGAGI. The length of the CDR3 is 11 residues. V lost 6 bases, J lost 6 bases, and 7 bases lay in between. The CDR3, as DNA: TGTGCCAGCAGGGCCCTGGATACGCAGTATTTT. Protein: CASRALDTQYF.

The rearrangement links TRBV7-9 to TRBJ1-1, with a weak D call TRBD1 (5 bases). The CDR3 sequence is 16 residues long. Germline lookup yields CDR1 SEHNR and CDR2 FQNEAQ (reference sequence). V dropped 3 bases and J dropped 1 base, with 15 bases sitting between them. The CDR3 DNA sequence: TGTGCCAGCAGCTTTCAGGGCCCCTCTACGAACACTGAAGCTTTCTTT. This translates into CASSFQGPSTNTEAFF.

The J gene is TRBJ2-7, the V gene TRBV11-2; D perhaps matches TRBD2 (7 bases). V was shortened by 5 bases and J by 0 bases, with 11 bases between the two germline ends. The CDR3 extends over 14 amino acids. Germline-derived CDR1 and CDR2 are SGHAT and FQNNGV. The CDR3 region has the DNA TGTGCCAGCAGCCAAGGGGGGGGCTCCTACGAGCAGTACTTC. Amino acid sequence: CASSQGGGSYEQYF.